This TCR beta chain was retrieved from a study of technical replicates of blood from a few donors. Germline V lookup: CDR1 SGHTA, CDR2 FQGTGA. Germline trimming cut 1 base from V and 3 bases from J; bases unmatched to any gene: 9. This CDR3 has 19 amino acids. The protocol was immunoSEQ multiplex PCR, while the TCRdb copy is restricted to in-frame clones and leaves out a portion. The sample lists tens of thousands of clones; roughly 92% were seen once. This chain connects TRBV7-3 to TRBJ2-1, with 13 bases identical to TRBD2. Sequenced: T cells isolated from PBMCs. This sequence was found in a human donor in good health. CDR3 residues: CASSLMVSRTSGSYNEQFF. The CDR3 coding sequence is TGTGCCAGCAGCTTAATGGTGTCGAGGACTAGCGGGAGCTACAATGAGCAGTTCTTC.